The sequence of this T cell receptor beta chain was determined in a study of human T cells and chemical hapten exposure. Study background: Per-sample TCR yield variability stemmed mainly from small pooled library volume differences.

The library gave individual cDNA molecules unique molecular identifiers. TCRdb recomputed calls from the RACE reads with MiXCR, one row per CDR3 protein. This sample has 45,000 or so distinct CDR3 sequences; less than 4.5% occur once, and the top ten carry 5.8%. Whole-study results and caveats: DPC sensitization left the count of TCRs above 1 in 1000 unchanged.

Time point defined: healthy volunteer bleed at 2 weeks. Unfractionated whole blood was the source of the extracted total RNA. Germline CDR1 MGHDK, CDR2 SYGVNS. The CDR3 consists of 14 residues. Between the trimmed V and J ends, which lost 5 bases and 4 bases, there was a span of 9 bases. A note on this clonotype: Its specificity is unknown.

This receptor was taken from a human donor in good health. Some clones in this sample may be carry-over from other donors' samples. Sequencing was carried out using whole blood. The gene calls are TRBV25-1 and TRBJ1-6, with D perhaps TRBD1 (6 bases). The CDR3 bases are TGTGCCAGCAGTTTTACAGGGTATAATTCACCCCTCCACTTT. It specifies CASSFTGYNSPLHF. The full variable domain, in which reference TRBV25-1 and TRBJ1-6 provide the parts outside the CDR3, is EADIYQTPRYLVIGTGKKITLECSQTMGHDKMYWYQQDPGMELHLIHYSYGVNSTEKGDLSSESTVSRIRTEHFPLTLESARPSHTSQYLCASSFTGYNSPLHFGNGTRLTVT.